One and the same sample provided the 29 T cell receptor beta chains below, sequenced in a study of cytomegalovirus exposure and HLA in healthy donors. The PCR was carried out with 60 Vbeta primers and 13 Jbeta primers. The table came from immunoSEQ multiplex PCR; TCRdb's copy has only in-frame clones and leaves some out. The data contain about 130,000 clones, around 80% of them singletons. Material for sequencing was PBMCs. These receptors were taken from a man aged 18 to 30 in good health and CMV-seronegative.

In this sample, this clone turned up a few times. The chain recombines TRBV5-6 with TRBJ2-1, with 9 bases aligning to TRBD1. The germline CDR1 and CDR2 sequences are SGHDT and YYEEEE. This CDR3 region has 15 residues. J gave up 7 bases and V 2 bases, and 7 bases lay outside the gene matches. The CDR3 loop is CASSLRTGVMNEQFF. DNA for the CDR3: TGTGCCAGCAGCTTAAGGACAGGGGTTATGAATGAGCAGTTCTTC.

This chain's CDR3 is CASSPLSGTQETQYF. CDR3 nucleotide sequence: TGTGCCAGCTCACCACTCTCAGGAACCCAAGAGACCCAGTACTTC. This chain joins TRBV18 and TRBJ2-5, with no clear D. The CDR3 has 15 amino acids. Germline CDR1 KGHSH, CDR2 LQKENI. V gave up 1 base and J gave up 1 base, with 10 bases separating them.

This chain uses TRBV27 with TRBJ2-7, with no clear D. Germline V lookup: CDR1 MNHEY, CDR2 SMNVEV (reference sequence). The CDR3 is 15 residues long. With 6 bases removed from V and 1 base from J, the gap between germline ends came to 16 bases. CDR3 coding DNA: TGTGCCAGCAGGCCTTCTCGGAGCATTTCCTACGAGCAGTACTTC. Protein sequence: CASRPSRSISYEQYF.

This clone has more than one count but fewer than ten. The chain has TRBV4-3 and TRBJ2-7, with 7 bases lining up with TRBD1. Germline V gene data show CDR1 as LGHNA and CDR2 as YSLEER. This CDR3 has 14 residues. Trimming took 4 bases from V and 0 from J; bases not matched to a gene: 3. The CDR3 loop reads CASSRDSSSYEQYF. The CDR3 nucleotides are TGCGCCAGCAGCCGGGACAGCTCCTCCTACGAGCAGTACTTC.

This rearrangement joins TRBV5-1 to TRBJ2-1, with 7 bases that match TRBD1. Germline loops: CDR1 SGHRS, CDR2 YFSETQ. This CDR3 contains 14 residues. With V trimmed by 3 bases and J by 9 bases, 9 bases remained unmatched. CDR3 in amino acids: CASSSAATGSEQFF. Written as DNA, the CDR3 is TGCGCCAGCAGCTCGGCCGCGACAGGGAGTGAGCAGTTCTTC.

For the CDR3, the DNA is TGTGCCACCAGGACCAGGGGACTAGCGCACAATGAGCAGTTCTTC. Translating it yields CATRTRGLAHNEQFF. V gene TRBV15 combines with J gene TRBJ2-1, with TRBD2 identical over 10 bases. This CDR3 has 15 amino acids. With V trimmed by 6 bases and J by 5 bases, 7 bases remained unmatched. Germline CDR1 reads LNHNV; CDR2 reads YYDKDF (reference sequence). Full variable domain (outside the CDR3, taken from reference TRBV15 and TRBJ2-1): DAMVIQNPRYQVTQFGKPVTLSCSQTLNHNVMYWYQQKSSQAPKLLFHYYDKDFNNEADTPDNFQSRRPNTSFCFLDIRSPGLGDTAMYLCATRTRGLAHNEQFFGPGTRLTVL.

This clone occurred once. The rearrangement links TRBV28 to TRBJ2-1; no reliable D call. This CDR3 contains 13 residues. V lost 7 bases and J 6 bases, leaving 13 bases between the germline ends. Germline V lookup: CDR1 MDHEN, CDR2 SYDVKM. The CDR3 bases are TGTGCCAGCATCGGCCGCCTAGTCAATGAGCAGTTCTTC. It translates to CASIGRLVNEQFF.

Written as DNA, the CDR3 is TGTGCCAGCAGTGTACAGTCTTACGAGCAGTACTTC. Encoded protein: CASSVQSYEQYF. This sequence joins TRBV2 and TRBJ2-7; D remains ambiguous. CDR1 and CDR2 (germline): SNHLY, FYNNEI. The CDR3 covers 12 residues. V was clipped by 4 bases and J by 4 bases, with 8 bases between them.

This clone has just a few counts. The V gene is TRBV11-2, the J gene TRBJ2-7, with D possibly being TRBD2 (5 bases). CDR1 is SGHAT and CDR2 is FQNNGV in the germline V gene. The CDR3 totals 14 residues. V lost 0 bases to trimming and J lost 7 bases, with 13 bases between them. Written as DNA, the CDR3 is TGTGCCAGCAGCTTAGATAATGGAGGTGGGGAGCAGTACGTC. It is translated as CASSLDNGGGEQYV.

The CDR3 nucleotides read TGCAGCGTTGGAAAAGGACTAGCTAGAGATACGCAGTATTTT. Protein sequence: CSVGKGLARDTQYF. The V gene is TRBV29-1, the J gene TRBJ2-3, with 8 bases fitting TRBD2. This CDR3 has 14 residues. After removal of 4 bases from V and 5 bases from J, the junction contained 8 bases not matched to a gene. Germline values: CDR1 SQVTM, CDR2 ANQGSEA.

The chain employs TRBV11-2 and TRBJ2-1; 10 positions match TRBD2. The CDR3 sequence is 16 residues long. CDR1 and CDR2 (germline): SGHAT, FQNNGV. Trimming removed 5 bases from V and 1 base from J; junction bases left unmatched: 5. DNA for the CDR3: TGTGCCAGCAGCCTCCGACTAGCGGGTTCCTACAATGAGCAGTTCTTC. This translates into CASSLRLAGSYNEQFF.

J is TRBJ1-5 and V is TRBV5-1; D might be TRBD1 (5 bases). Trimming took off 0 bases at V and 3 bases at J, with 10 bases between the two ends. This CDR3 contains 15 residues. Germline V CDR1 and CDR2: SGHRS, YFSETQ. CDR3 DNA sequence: TGCGCCAGCAGCTTGGGGGAGGGGTTCAATCAGCCCCAGCATTTT. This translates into CASSLGEGFNQPQHF.

This CDR3 is CANGAGSVEFYEQYF. CDR3 coding DNA: TGTGCCAACGGTGCGGGCAGTGTAGAGTTCTACGAGCAGTACTTC. The rearrangement links TRBV6-1 to TRBJ2-5; a weak D match, TRBD2 (5 bases). The DNA end is more similar to TRBJ2-7, so the J call may be wrong. Germline values: CDR1 MNHNS, CDR2 SASEGT. The CDR3 extends over 15 amino acids.

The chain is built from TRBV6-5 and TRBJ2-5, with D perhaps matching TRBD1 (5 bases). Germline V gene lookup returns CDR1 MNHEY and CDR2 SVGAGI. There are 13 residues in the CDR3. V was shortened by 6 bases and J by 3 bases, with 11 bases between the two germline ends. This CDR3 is CASSPTVKETQYF. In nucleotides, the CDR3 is TGTGCCAGCAGCCCGACAGTAAAAGAGACCCAGTACTTC.

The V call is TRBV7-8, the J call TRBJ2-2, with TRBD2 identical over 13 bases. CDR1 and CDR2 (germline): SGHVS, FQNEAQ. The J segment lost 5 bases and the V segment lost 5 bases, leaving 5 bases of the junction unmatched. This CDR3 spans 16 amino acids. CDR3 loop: CASSPWTSGSTGELFF. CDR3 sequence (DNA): TGTGCCAGCAGCCCCTGGACTAGCGGGAGTACCGGGGAGCTGTTTTTT.

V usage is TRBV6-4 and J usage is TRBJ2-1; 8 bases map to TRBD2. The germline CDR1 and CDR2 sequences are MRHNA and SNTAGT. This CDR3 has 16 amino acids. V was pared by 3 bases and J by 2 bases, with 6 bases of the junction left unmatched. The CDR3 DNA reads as TGTGCCAGCAGTGAGTCCCCAGCGGGAGCCTACAATGAGCAGTTCTTC. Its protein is CASSESPAGAYNEQFF.

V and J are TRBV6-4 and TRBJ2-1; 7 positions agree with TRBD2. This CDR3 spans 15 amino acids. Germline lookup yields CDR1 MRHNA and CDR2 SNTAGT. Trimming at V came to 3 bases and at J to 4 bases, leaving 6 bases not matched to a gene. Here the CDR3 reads CASSEGLAAYNEQFF. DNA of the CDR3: TGTGCCAGCAGTGAGGGTCTAGCGGCTTACAATGAGCAGTTCTTC.

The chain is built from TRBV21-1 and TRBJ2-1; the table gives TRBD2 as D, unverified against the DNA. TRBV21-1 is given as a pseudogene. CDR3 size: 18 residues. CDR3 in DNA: TGTGCCAGCAGCACGAGGACTAGCGGGAGAACATCCTACAATGAGCAGTTCTTC. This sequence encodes CASSTRTSGRTSYNEQFF.

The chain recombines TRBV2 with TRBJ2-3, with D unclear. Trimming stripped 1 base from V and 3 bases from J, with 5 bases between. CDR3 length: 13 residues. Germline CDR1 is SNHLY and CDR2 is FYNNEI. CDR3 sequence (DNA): TGTGCCAGCAGTGAAGGGCCTACAGATACGCAGTATTTT. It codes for CASSEGPTDTQYF.

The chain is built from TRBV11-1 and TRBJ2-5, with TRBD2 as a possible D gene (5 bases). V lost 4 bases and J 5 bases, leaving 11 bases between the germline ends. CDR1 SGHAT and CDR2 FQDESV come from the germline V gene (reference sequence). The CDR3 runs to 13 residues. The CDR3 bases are TGTGCCAGCAGCTCCGGGGAAGGGGAGACCCAGTACTTC. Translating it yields CASSSGEGETQYF.

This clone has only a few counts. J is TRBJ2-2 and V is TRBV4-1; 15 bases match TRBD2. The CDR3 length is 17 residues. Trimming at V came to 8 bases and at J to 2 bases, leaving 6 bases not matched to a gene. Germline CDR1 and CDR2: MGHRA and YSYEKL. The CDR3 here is CASFGGLAGGNTGELFF. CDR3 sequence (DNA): TGCGCCAGCTTTGGGGGACTAGCGGGAGGAAACACCGGGGAGCTGTTTTTT.

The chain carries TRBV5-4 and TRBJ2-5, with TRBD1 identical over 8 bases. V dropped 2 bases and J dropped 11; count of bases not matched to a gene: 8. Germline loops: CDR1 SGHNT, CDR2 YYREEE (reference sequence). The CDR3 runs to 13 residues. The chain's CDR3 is CASSFDRGQEQYF. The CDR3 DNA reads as TGTGCCAGCAGCTTTGACAGGGGTCAGGAGCAGTACTTC. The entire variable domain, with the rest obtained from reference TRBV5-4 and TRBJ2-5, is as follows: ETGVTQSPTHLIKTRGQQVTLRCSSQSGHNTVSWYQQALGQGPQFIFQYYREEENGRGNFPPRFSGLQFPNYSSELNVNALELDDSALYLCASSFDRGQEQYFGPGTRLLVL.

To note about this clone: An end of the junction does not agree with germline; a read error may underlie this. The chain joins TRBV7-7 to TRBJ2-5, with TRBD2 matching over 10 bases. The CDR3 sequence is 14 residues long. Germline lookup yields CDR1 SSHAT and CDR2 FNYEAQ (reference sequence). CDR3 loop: CASSLSGGAETQYF. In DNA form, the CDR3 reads TGTGCTAGCAGCTTAAGCGGGGGGGCGGAGACCCAGTACTTC.

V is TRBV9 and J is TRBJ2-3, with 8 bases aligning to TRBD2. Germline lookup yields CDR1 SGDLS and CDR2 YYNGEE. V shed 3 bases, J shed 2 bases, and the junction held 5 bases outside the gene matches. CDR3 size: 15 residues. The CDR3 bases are TGTGCCAGCAGCGCACTAGCGGAGACCACAGATACGCAGTATTTT. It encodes CASSALAETTDTQYF. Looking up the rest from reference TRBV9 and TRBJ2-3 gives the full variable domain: DSGVTQTPKHLITATGQRVTLRCSPRSGDLSVYWYQQSLDQGLQFLIQYYNGEERAKGNILERFSAQQFPDLHSELNLSSLELGDSALYFCASSALAETTDTQYFGPGTRLTVL.

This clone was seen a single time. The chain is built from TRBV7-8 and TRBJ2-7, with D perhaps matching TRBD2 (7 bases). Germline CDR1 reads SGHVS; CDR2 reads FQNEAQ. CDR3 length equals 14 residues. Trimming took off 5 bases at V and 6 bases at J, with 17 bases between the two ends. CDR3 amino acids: CASSNWGGPGEQYV. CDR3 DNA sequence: TGTGCCAGCAGCAACTGGGGGGGCCCGGGCGAGCAGTACGTC.

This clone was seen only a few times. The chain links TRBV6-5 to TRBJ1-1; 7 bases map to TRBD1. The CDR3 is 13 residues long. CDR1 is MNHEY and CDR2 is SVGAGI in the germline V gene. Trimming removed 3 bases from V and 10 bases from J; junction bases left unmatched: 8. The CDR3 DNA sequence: TGTGCCAGCAGTTATCACGACAGGGATGGAGCTTTCTTT. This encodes CASSYHDRDGAFF.

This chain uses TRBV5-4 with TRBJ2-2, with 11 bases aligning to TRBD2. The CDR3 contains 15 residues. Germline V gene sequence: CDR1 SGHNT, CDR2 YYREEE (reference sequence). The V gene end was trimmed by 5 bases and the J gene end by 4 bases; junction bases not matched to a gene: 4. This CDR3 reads CASSVGLAGTGELFF. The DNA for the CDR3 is TGTGCCAGCAGTGTTGGACTAGCGGGCACCGGGGAGCTGTTTTTT.

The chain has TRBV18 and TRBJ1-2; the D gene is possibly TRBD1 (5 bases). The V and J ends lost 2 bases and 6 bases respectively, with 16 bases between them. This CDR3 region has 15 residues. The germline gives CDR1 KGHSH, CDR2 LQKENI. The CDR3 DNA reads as TGTGCCAGCTCACCAGCCCTCGGGGGGGGAGATGGCTACACCTTC. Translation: CASSPALGGGDGYTF.

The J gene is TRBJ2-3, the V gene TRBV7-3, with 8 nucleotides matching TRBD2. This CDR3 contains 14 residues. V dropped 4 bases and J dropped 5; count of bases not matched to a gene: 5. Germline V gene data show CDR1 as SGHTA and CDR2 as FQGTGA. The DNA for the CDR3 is TGTGCCAGCAGCTCAAGCGGGAGTCAAGATACGCAGTATTTT. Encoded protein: CASSSSGSQDTQYF. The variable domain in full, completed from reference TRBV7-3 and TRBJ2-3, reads GAGVSQTPSNKVTEKGKYVELRCDPISGHTALYWYRQSLGQGPEFLIYFQGTGAADDSGLPNDRFFAVRPEGSVSTLKIQRTERGDSAVYLCASSSSGSQDTQYFGPGTRLTVL.